The entry below gives a single TCR beta chain sequence along with its context. The study profiled TCR beta VDJ and CDR3 using genomic DNA as template. Using its own MiXCR run on the reads, TCRdb lists one record per CDR3 protein. This table has some 280,000 distinct CDR3 sequences, approximately 55% appearing once. CDR1 is SGHRS and CDR2 is YFSETQ in the germline V gene. The CDR3 loop spans 16 amino acids. The V and J ends lost 5 bases and 0 bases, in that order; junction bases with no gene match: 7. The data stem from a study of CD8+CD57+ T cells in acquired aplastic anemia. The chain links TRBV5-1 to TRBJ2-7; 11 nucleotides match TRBD2. The TCR originated in a human donor with severe aplastic anemia or a healthy control (not recorded which). Sequencing input: sorted CD4+, CD8+, or CD8+CD57+ T cells (not recorded which) from PBMCs. As DNA, the CDR3 is TGCGCCAGCAGAACTAGCGGGGGACTTAGCTCCTACGAGCAGTACTTC. It yields the protein CASRTSGGLSSYEQYF.